A selection of T cell receptor beta chains follows, all from one sample in a study of blood T cells in healthy people across ages. TCRdb re-derived calls from the 5' RACE reads in MiXCR, one entry per CDR3 protein. The table lists about 800,000 distinct CDR3 sequences, 25% of them singletons. In addition, the sample was reused for a study of T cells of mothers and their children.

Material for sequencing was blood. Receptor source: a boy under 18 in good health. The CDR3 runs from the conserved cysteine through the conserved F or W. D genes are given only for firm matches. Clone size appears in some rows only: once, few, many, or a class for an expanded clone.

size	V	J	D	CDR3	DNA
-	TRBV28	TRBJ1-4	-	CASSQAGIGNEKLFF	TGTGCCAGCAGTCAGGCGGGAATCGGGAATGAAAAACTGTTTTTT
-	TRBV9	TRBJ2-4	TRBD2	CASSKTSGKNIQYF	TGTGCCAGCAGCAAGACTAGCGGCAAAAACATTCAGTACTTC
once	TRBV12-3/TRBV12-4	TRBJ2-3	-	CASSFGGAHTDTQYF	TGTGCCAGCAGTTTTGGGGGAGCGCACACAGATACGCAGTATTTT
-	TRBV20-1	TRBJ2-5	TRBD1	CSAGTGSWEQYF	TGCAGTGCCGGGACAGGGTCGTGGGAGCAGTACTTC
once	TRBV27	TRBJ2-7	-	CASSWLGGAYEQYF	TGTGCCAGCAGTTGGTTAGGGGGGGCCTACGAGCAGTACTTC
-	TRBV2	TRBJ2-1	-	CASTLIYRGNDNEQFF	TGTGCCAGCACCTTAATATACAGAGGGAACGACAATGAGCAGTTCTTC
few	TRBV6-5	TRBJ2-7	-	CASSYSDPVGEQYF	TGTGCCAGCAGTTACTCGGACCCCGTGGGGGAGCAGTACTTC
-	TRBV30	TRBJ2-7	-	CAWSDGASSYEQYF	TGTGCCTGGAGTGACGGGGCCTCCTCCTACGAGCAGTACTTC
few	TRBV7-9	TRBJ1-1	-	CASSLVAGLNTEAFF	TGTGCCAGCAGCTTAGTAGCAGGATTGAACACTGAAGCTTTCTTT
-	TRBV25-1	TRBJ2-7	-	CASSESGVEQYF	TGTGCCAGCAGTGAATCCGGTGTCGAGCAGTACTTC
-	TRBV3-1	TRBJ2-1	-	CASSQDPGTYNEQFF	TGTGCCAGCAGCCAAGACCCGGGTACCTACAATGAGCAGTTCTTC
few	TRBV20-1	TRBJ2-1	-	CSASGRRSYNEQFF	TGCAGTGCTAGCGGGAGACGCTCCTACAATGAGCAGTTCTTC
-	TRBV6-4	TRBJ2-3	TRBD2	CASRRAAGGDTDTQYF	TGTGCCAGCAGGCGGGCAGCGGGGGGGGATACAGATACGCAGTATTTT
-	TRBV4-3	TRBJ2-7	TRBD2	CASSQGAGGEQYF	TGCGCCAGCAGCCAAGGCGCGGGAGGGGAGCAGTACTTC
few	TRBV29-1	TRBJ2-5	TRBD2	CSVGAGGPKTQYF	TGCAGCGTTGGAGCGGGAGGGCCGAAGACCCAGTACTTC
few	TRBV29-1	TRBJ2-1	-	CSAEQGGNEQFF	TGCAGCGCAGAACAGGGTGGCAATGAGCAGTTCTTC
-	TRBV12-3/TRBV12-4	TRBJ1-3	-	CASSVTGGWNTIYF	TGTGCCAGCAGTGTGACAGGCGGGTGGAACACCATATATTTT
-	TRBV6-6	TRBJ1-5	TRBD1	CASSYDRGNQPQHF	TGTGCCAGCAGTTACGACAGGGGGAATCAGCCCCAGCATTTT
-	TRBV3-1	TRBJ2-5	-	CASSQSAWDAIKETQYF	TGTGCCAGCAGCCAAAGTGCGTGGGACGCTATTAAAGAGACCCAGTACTTC
-	TRBV5-1	TRBJ2-5	-	CASSLGRSGVPETQYF	TGCGCCAGCAGCTTGGGACGTTCGGGCGTGCCAGAGACCCAGTACTTC
-	TRBV7-2	TRBJ1-1	-	CASSLITATEAFF	TGTGCCAGCAGCTTAATCACGGCCACTGAAGCTTTCTTT
-	TRBV20-1	TRBJ2-3	-	CSAREPGRDTQYF	TGCAGTGCTAGAGAACCGGGGAGAGATACGCAGTATTTT
few	TRBV28	TRBJ2-1	TRBD1	CASTSGTAPYNEQFF	TGTGCCAGCACCTCCGGGACAGCTCCCTACAATGAGCAGTTCTTC
few	TRBV13	TRBJ2-7	-	CASSLAENSYEQYF	TGTGCCAGCAGCTTGGCGGAGAACTCCTACGAGCAGTACTTC
few	TRBV2	TRBJ2-4	-	CASSVSASSALEYF	TGTGCCAGCAGTGTATCGGCTAGTTCCGCCCTTGAGTACTTC